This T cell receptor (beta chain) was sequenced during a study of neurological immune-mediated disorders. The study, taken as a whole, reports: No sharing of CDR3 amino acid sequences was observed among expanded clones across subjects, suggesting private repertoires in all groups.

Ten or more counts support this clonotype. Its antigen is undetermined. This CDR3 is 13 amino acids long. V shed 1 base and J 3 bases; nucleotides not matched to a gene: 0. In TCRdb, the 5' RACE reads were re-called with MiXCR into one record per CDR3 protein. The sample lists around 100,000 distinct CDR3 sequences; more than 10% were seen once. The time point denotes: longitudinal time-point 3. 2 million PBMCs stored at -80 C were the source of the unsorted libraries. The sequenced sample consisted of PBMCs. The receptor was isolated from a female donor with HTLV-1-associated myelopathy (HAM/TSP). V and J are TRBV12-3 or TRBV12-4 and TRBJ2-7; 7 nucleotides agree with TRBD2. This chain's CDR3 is CASSLGGGYEQYF. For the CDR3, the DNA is TGTGCCAGCAGTTTAGGGGGGGGCTACGAGCAGTACTTC.